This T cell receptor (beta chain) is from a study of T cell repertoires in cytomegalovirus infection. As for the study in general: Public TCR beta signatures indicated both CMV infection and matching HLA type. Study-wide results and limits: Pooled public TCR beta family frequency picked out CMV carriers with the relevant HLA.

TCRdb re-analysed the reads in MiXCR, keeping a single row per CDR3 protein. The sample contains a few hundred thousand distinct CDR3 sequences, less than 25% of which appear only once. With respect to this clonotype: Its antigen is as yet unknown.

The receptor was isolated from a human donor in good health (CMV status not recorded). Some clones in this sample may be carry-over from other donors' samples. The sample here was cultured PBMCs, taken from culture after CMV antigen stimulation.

CDR3 protein: CSAINPISGANVLTF. The DNA of the CDR3 is TGCAGTGCTATAAACCCGATCTCTGGGGCCAACGTCCTGACTTTC. The rearrangement links TRBV20-1 to TRBJ2-6, with no clear D. The V and J ends lost 4 bases and 0 bases respectively, with 10 bases between them. CDR3 length: 15 residues. Germline V lookup: CDR1 DFQATT, CDR2 SNEGSKA (reference sequence).